One sample yielded the 32 T cell receptor beta chains listed below, sequenced in a study of blood T cell repertoires in COVID-19. Method: immunoSEQ multiplex PCR; TCRdb's copy keeps in-frame clones and lacks some. In the table there are a few hundred thousand clones, around 85% of which are singletons. The sequencing input was PBMCs or T cells enriched from blood (not recorded which). The receptor set was obtained from a woman under 40 who had recovered from COVID-19.

The genes are TRBV7-3 and TRBJ2-3; TRBD1 matches 9 bases. This CDR3 has 14 amino acids. In germline, CDR1 is SGHTA, CDR2 FQGTGA. Trimming cost V 3 bases and J 4 bases; bases outside gene matches: 2. CDR3 sequence: CASSLGQGSDTQYF. CDR3 nucleotide sequence: TGTGCCAGCAGCTTGGGACAGGGCTCAGATACGCAGTATTTT.

CDR3: CASNTRVKGPINEKLFF. Here the CDR3 DNA reads TGTGCCAGCAATACTAGGGTCAAAGGCCCCATTAATGAAAAACTGTTTTTT. The V call is TRBV28, the J call TRBJ1-4; D is ambiguous. The V end lost 7 bases, the J end lost 4 bases, and 22 bases lay between the germline ends. The CDR3 is made up of 17 amino acids. Germline CDR1 MDHEN, CDR2 SYDVKM.

The V call is TRBV28, the J call TRBJ1-5, with a weak D call TRBD1 (5 bases). The germline V and J ends were trimmed by 5 bases and 2 bases, with 10 bases remaining between them. Germline CDR1 reads MDHEN; CDR2 reads SYDVKM. This CDR3 is 14 amino acids long. The CDR3 sequence: CASSETDGNQPQHF. The CDR3 DNA sequence: TGTGCCAGCAGTGAGACAGATGGCAATCAGCCCCAGCATTTT.

The rearrangement uses TRBV21-1 and TRBJ1-2; the table names TRBD1, a call not compared with the DNA. TRBV21-1 is a documented pseudogene. The CDR3 extends over 17 amino acids. CDR3 nucleotides: TGTGCCAGCAGCAAAGCGAACACCGGGACAGGGGCCTATGGCTACACCTTC. Translation gives CASSKANTGTGAYGYTF.

J is TRBJ1-4 and V is TRBV5-8, with 7 bases that match TRBD1. CDR3 length: 17 residues. Per the germline V gene, CDR1 is SGHTS and CDR2 is YDEGEE. The V segment lost 2 bases and the J segment 2 bases; nucleotides outside the gene matches: 9. CDR3 protein: CASSFSSQGITNEKLFF. The CDR3 nucleotides are TGTGCCAGCAGCTTTTCTTCACAGGGGATTACTAATGAAAAACTGTTTTTT.

The chain carries TRBV7-3 and TRBJ2-5; D remains unclear. The V gene's germline CDR1 is SGHTA and CDR2 FQGTGA. The CDR3 has 11 residues. V was pared by 6 bases and J by 3 bases, with 5 bases between. CDR3 residues: CASRIEETQYF. The CDR3 DNA sequence: TGTGCCAGCAGGATAGAAGAGACCCAGTACTTC.

The genes are TRBV7-2 and TRBJ1-2; no clear D. There are 14 residues in the CDR3. In germline, CDR1 is SGHTA, CDR2 FQGNSA. The ends were cut back, 1 base at V and 2 bases at J, with 8 bases in the middle. CDR3 in amino acids: CASSLGHGNYGYTF. As DNA, the CDR3 is TGTGCCAGCAGCTTAGGACACGGAAACTATGGCTACACCTTC.

The chain couples TRBV30 to TRBJ1-2; the D is unclear. V lost 2 bases, J lost 0 bases, and 13 bases lay in between. Germline V gene data show CDR1 as GTSNPN and CDR2 as SVGIG (reference sequence). This CDR3 has 15 residues. CDR3 residues: CAWSIVLGSNYGYTF. CDR3 in DNA: TGTGCCTGGAGTATTGTGCTAGGATCTAACTATGGCTACACCTTC.

This sequence joins TRBV24-1 and TRBJ2-1, with TRBD1 matching 7 bases. Germline loops: CDR1 KGHDR, CDR2 SFDVKD. Trimming cost V 3 bases and J 5 bases; bases outside gene matches: 3. The CDR3 has 14 residues. CDR3 amino acids: CATSDATGDNEQFF. The DNA for the CDR3 is TGTGCCACCAGTGATGCCACAGGGGACAATGAGCAGTTCTTC.

The gene calls are TRBV28 and TRBJ1-6; D is unclear. The V gene's germline CDR1 is MDHEN and CDR2 SYDVKM. Trimming pared 3 bases from V and 10 bases from J, leaving 4 bases between. CDR3 length: 11 amino acids. CDR3 region: CASSFSSPLHF. The CDR3 coding sequence is TGTGCCAGCAGTTTTTCGTCACCCCTCCACTTT.

This sequence joins TRBV6-5 and TRBJ1-2, with D tentatively TRBD1 (6 bases). The V gene's germline CDR1 is MNHEY and CDR2 SVGAGI. Trimming cost V 4 bases and J 11 bases, with 20 bases left between them. The CDR3 totals 14 residues. CDR3 loop: CASSFSQSGAFYTF. CDR3 bases: TGTGCCAGCAGTTTTTCCCAGTCAGGGGCATTTTACACCTTC.

This chain uses TRBV6-5 with TRBJ1-1; no definite D call. Germline CDR1 MNHEY, CDR2 SVGAGI. Trimming left V 5 bases short and J 0 bases short, with 10 bases between. The CDR3 length is 14 residues. The DNA for the CDR3 is TGTGCCAGCAGTCCACGGAGGATGAACACTGAAGCTTTCTTT. Translating gives CASSPRRMNTEAFF.

In this sample, this clone turned up once. The rearrangement joins TRBV4-2 to TRBJ2-3; D might be TRBD2 (5 bases). CDR1 LGHNA and CDR2 YNFKEQ come from the germline V gene. The length of the CDR3 is 16 residues. V lost 3 bases to trimming and J lost 5 bases, with 18 bases between them. In nucleotides, the CDR3 is TGTGCCAGCAGCCAGACGATTGAGGGAGTTGGAGATACGCAGTATTTT. It specifies CASSQTIEGVGDTQYF.

The gene calls are TRBV7-9 and TRBJ1-1, with D unclear. V was cut by 4 bases and J by 1 base, with 13 bases left in between. CDR1 and CDR2 from the germline V gene are SEHNR and FQNEAQ (reference sequence). CDR3 length equals 15 residues. The CDR3 spells CASSSGLMTNTEAFF. For the CDR3, the DNA is TGTGCCAGCAGCTCTGGACTCATGACGAACACTGAAGCTTTCTTT.

In its sample, this clone was seen once. This chain joins TRBV5-1 and TRBJ1-2; 7 bases are shared with TRBD1. The CDR3 is 16 amino acids. The V segment lost 4 bases and the J segment 4 bases; nucleotides outside the gene matches: 13. Germline V lookup: CDR1 SGHRS, CDR2 YFSETQ. CDR3 protein: CASSSTGADYIYGYTF. For the CDR3, the DNA is TGCGCCAGCAGCAGTACAGGGGCCGACTACATCTATGGCTACACCTTC.

CDR3: CASSPGDLAKNIQYF. As DNA, the CDR3 is TGTGCCAGCAGCCCAGGGGACCTAGCCAAAAACATTCAGTACTTC. The V call is TRBV7-9, the J call TRBJ2-4; TRBD1 is a possible D gene (6 bases). The germline gives CDR1 SEHNR, CDR2 FQNEAQ (reference sequence). The CDR3 spans 15 residues. V dropped 5 bases and J dropped 0 bases, with 11 bases sitting between them. Full variable domain (missing parts from reference TRBV7-9 and TRBJ2-4): DTGVSQNPRHKITKRGQNVTFRCDPISEHNRLYWYRQTLGQGPEFLTYFQNEAQLEKSRLLSDRFSAERPKGSFSTLEIQRTEQGDSAMYLCASSPGDLAKNIQYFGAGTRLSVL.

The chain is built from TRBV27 and TRBJ1-2; D is uncertain. V was cut by 5 bases and J by 4 bases, with 17 bases left in between. In germline, CDR1 is MNHEY, CDR2 SMNVEV (reference sequence). The CDR3 runs to 15 residues. The CDR3 protein is CASSDSGGRGYGYTF. For the CDR3, the DNA is TGTGCCAGCAGTGATTCAGGAGGACGGGGCTATGGCTACACCTTC.

The rearrangement uses TRBV6-5 and TRBJ2-4, with TRBD1 matching over 9 bases. The V and J ends lost 6 bases and 5 bases, in that order; junction bases with no gene match: 8. The CDR3 runs 15 residues. Germline CDR1 reads MNHEY; CDR2 reads SVGAGI. The CDR3 region has the DNA TGTGCCAGCAGCCCCGGGACAGGGTGGGAAAACATTCAGTACTTC. Translation gives CASSPGTGWENIQYF.

The chain is built from TRBV15 and TRBJ1-5; 8 nucleotides line up with TRBD1. There are 21 residues in the CDR3. Trimming took 8 bases from V and 0 from J; bases not matched to a gene: 24. CDR1 and CDR2 (germline): LNHNV, YYDKDF (reference sequence). CDR3 nucleotide sequence: TGTGCCACCGCTTTGGTCTTTGGAGGGACAGGATCAGTTAATAGCAATCAGCCCCAGCATTTT. Residues: CATALVFGGTGSVNSNQPQHF.

This sequence joins TRBV27 and TRBJ1-5, with a tentative D call TRBD1 (5 bases). Germline V lookup: CDR1 MNHEY, CDR2 SMNVEV (reference sequence). Trimming took off 3 bases at V and 6 bases at J, with 12 bases between the two ends. The CDR3 loop spans 14 amino acids. In nucleotides, the CDR3 is TGTGCCAGCAGTTTTGTGGGTAGGGGTCAGCCCCAGCATTTT. Its translation: CASSFVGRGQPQHF.

The CDR3 DNA follows: TGTGCCAGCAGCCAAGGCGGGACAGGGTTCTACGAGCAGTACTTC. Residues: CASSQGGTGFYEQYF. The chain recombines TRBV25-1 with TRBJ2-7; 9 bases are shared with TRBD1. From germline, CDR1 is MGHDK and CDR2 SYGVNS. J was trimmed by 3 bases and V by 6 bases; bases with no gene match: 9. The CDR3 covers 15 residues.

CDR3 nucleotide sequence: TGTGCCAGCAACGACAGGGGGAGCACTGAAGCTTTCTTT. As protein: CASNDRGSTEAFF. The chain combines TRBV28 with TRBJ1-1; 9 bases match TRBD1. The CDR3 covers 13 residues. Germline V gives CDR1 MDHEN, CDR2 SYDVKM. After removal of 7 bases from V and 4 bases from J, the junction contained 4 bases not matched to a gene. Variable domain in full (rest from reference TRBV28 and TRBJ1-1): DVKVTQSSRYLVKRTGEKVFLECVQDMDHENMFWYRQDPGLGLRLIYFSYDVKMKEKGDIPEGYSVSREKKERFSLILESASTNQTSMYLCASNDRGSTEAFFGQGTRLTVV.

The chain is built from TRBV19 and TRBJ2-1, with TRBD2 identical over 14 bases. V gave up 5 bases and J gave up 6 bases; unmatched junction bases: 9. The CDR3 runs 17 residues. CDR1 is LNHDA, CDR2 SQIVND, per germline (reference sequence). The CDR3 sequence: CASSPRLAGGPGNEQFF. The CDR3 DNA follows: TGTGCCAGTAGTCCCCGACTAGCGGGAGGGCCTGGCAATGAGCAGTTCTTC.

V gene TRBV7-9 combines with J gene TRBJ2-5, with 8 bases aligning to TRBD2. CDR1 and CDR2 (germline): SEHNR, FQNEAQ (reference sequence). The CDR3 length is 16 residues. The V segment lost 4 bases and the J segment 2 bases; nucleotides outside the gene matches: 9. The CDR3 DNA reads as TGTGCCAGCAGCTCCCGGGGGGGGCGGATACAAGAGACCCAGTACTTC. Its protein is CASSSRGGRIQETQYF.

The chain links TRBV2 to TRBJ2-3; TRBD2 aligns across 9 bases. The CDR3 length is 13 residues. The trim removed 5 bases at V and 10 bases at J, leaving 7 bases unmatched. Germline assignment: CDR1 SNHLY and CDR2 FYNNEI. The CDR3 DNA reads TGTGCCAGCAGTATCCCTAGCGGGATGGCGCAGTATTTT. Its protein is CASSIPSGMAQYF.

This sequence joins TRBV10-3 and TRBJ1-2; possibly TRBD1 for D (5 bases). V was clipped by 4 bases and J by 0 bases, with 30 bases between them. Germline V CDR1 and CDR2: ENHRY, SYGVKD. This CDR3 spans 21 amino acids. The CDR3: CAISGGGQFRDGFPSNYGYTF. CDR3 nucleotides: TGTGCCATCAGTGGCGGAGGGCAATTCCGGGACGGATTCCCTTCTAACTATGGCTACACCTTC.

The chain couples TRBV19 to TRBJ2-3, with 8 bases lining up with TRBD1. This CDR3 is built from 16 residues. In germline, CDR1 is LNHDA, CDR2 SQIVND (reference sequence). The V segment lost 2 bases and the J segment 1 base; nucleotides outside the gene matches: 5. The CDR3 here is CASSIRQGAGTDTQYF. For the CDR3, the DNA is TGTGCCAGTAGTATAAGGCAGGGGGCGGGCACAGATACGCAGTATTTT.

This clone was observed a handful of times. The chain couples TRBV9 to TRBJ1-6; possibly TRBD1 for D (5 bases). The CDR3 is 15 residues long. Germline values: CDR1 SGDLS, CDR2 YYNGEE. Trimming left V 0 bases short and J 9 bases short, with 13 bases between. The DNA for the CDR3 is TGTGCCAGCAGCGTAGGGACCACCGGGGGTTCACCCCTCCACTTT. It encodes CASSVGTTGGSPLHF.

In this sample, this clone turned up once. This chain connects TRBV5-1 to TRBJ1-3; D possibly corresponds to TRBD1 (5 bases). The germline V gene encodes CDR1 SGHRS and CDR2 YFSETQ. Trimming stripped 2 bases from V and 1 base from J, with 10 bases between. The CDR3 has 15 residues. The CDR3 nucleotides are TGCGCCAGCAGCTTATACGGGGGATCTGGAAACACCATATATTTT. This sequence encodes CASSLYGGSGNTIYF. The whole variable domain, filled in from reference TRBV5-1 and TRBJ1-3, reads KAGVTQTPRYLIKTRGQQVTLSCSPISGHRSVSWYQQTPGQGLQFLFEYFSETQRNKGNFPGRFSGRQFSNSRSEMNVSTLELGDSALYLCASSLYGGSGNTIYFGEGSWLTVV.

This clone showed up just once. The chain employs TRBV11-2 and TRBJ1-3, with a possible D match to TRBD1 (5 bases). Germline values: CDR1 SGHAT, CDR2 FQNNGV. V lost 5 bases and J 4 bases, leaving 15 bases between the germline ends. The CDR3 spans 15 residues. The CDR3 loop reads CASSPLRGGGNTIYF. The CDR3 region has the DNA TGTGCCAGCAGCCCGCTTAGGGGAGGGGGAAACACCATATATTTT. Looking up the rest from reference TRBV11-2 and TRBJ1-3 gives the full variable domain: EAGVAQSPRYKIIEKRQSVAFWCNPISGHATLYWYQQILGQGPKLLIQFQNNGVVDDSQLPKDRFSAERLKGVDSTLKIQPAKLEDSAVYLCASSPLRGGGNTIYFGEGSWLTVV.

V usage is TRBV6-5 and J usage is TRBJ2-7, with 7 bases identical to TRBD1. The trim removed 1 base at V and 4 bases at J, leaving 4 bases unmatched. Germline assignment: CDR1 MNHEY and CDR2 SVGAGI. There are 14 residues in the CDR3. For the CDR3, the DNA is TGTGCCAGCAGTTACTTCCAGGGGGTGTACGAGCAGTACTTC. It yields the protein CASSYFQGVYEQYF.

The chain is built from TRBV10-3 and TRBJ1-1; possibly TRBD1 for D (6 bases). Trimming took off 3 bases at V and 3 bases at J, with 23 bases between the two ends. The CDR3 is 18 residues long. The germline gives CDR1 ENHRY, CDR2 SYGVKD. CDR3 residues: CAISEPSGLTGLDTEAFF. In DNA, the CDR3 is TGTGCCATCAGTGAACCTTCCGGACTCACAGGGCTAGACACTGAAGCTTTCTTT.